The next 3 T cell receptor beta chains were all read from a single sample in a study of cytomegalovirus exposure and HLA in healthy donors. The primer mix had 60 Vbeta and 13 Jbeta primers. The repertoire was sequenced with immunoSEQ multiplex PCR; TCRdb's copy has only in-frame clones and lacks some. The table shows 150,000 to 200,000 clones, with around 80% occurring only once. Sequencing was performed on PBMCs. The receptor set was obtained from a man aged 35 to 55 in good health and CMV-seropositive.

This chain uses TRBV2 with TRBJ2-2, with D possibly TRBD1 on 6 matching bases. The length of the CDR3 is 15 residues. The germline V gene encodes CDR1 SNHLY and CDR2 FYNNEI. V lost 1 base to trimming and J lost 4 bases, with 10 bases between them. For the CDR3, the DNA is TGTGCCAGCAGTGAAGATGTAGGGGGCACCGGGGAGCTGTTTTTT. Its protein product is CASSEDVGGTGELFF.

This chain connects TRBV10-1 to TRBJ2-7; 7 nucleotides agree with TRBD1. Germline V gene lookup returns CDR1 WNHNN and CDR2 SYGVQD (reference sequence). There are 13 residues in the CDR3. Trimming cost V 10 bases and J 5 bases; bases outside gene matches: 11. CDR3: CATSRQGMDEQYF. In DNA form, the CDR3 reads TGCGCCACCTCCCGACAGGGAATGGACGAGCAGTACTTC.

The V gene is TRBV9, the J gene TRBJ2-3, with 7 bases fitting TRBD2. The J segment lost 6 bases and the V segment lost 0 bases, leaving 7 bases of the junction unmatched. The germline V gene has CDR1 SGDLS and CDR2 YYNGEE. The CDR3 contains 15 residues. CDR3 coding DNA: TGTGCCAGCAGCGTAGAATTGGAGGGAGGGGATACGCAGTATTTT. As protein: CASSVELEGGDTQYF.